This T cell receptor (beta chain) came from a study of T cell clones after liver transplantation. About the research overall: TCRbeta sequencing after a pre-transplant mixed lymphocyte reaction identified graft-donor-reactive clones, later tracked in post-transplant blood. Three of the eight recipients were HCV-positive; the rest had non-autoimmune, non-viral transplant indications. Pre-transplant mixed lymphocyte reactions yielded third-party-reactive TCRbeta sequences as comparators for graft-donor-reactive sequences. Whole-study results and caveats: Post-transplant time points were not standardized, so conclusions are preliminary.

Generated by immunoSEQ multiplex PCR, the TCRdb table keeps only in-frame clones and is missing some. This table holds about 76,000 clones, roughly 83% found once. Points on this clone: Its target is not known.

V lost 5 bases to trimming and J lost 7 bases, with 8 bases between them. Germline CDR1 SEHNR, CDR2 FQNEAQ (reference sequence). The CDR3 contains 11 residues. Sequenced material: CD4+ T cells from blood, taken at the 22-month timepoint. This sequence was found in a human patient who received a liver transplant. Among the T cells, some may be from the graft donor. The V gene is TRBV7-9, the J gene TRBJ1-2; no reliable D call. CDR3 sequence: CASSLDGGYTF. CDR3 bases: TGTGCCAGCAGCCTAGACGGTGGCTACACCTTC.